These 3 T cell receptor beta chains were sequenced from one sample in a study of CD8 T cells in ankylosing spondylitis. One entry per CDR3 protein results from TCRdb running MiXCR on the 5' RACE reads. The sample comprises 180,000 or so distinct CDR3 sequences, 9.5% to 13% of which are singletons, and under 35% rests with the top ten. Specimen: blood, either unsorted or a sorted T cell fraction (not recorded which). The receptors were gathered from a male donor with ankylosing spondylitis or in good health (not recorded which).

Details on this clonotype: One end of the junction is discordant with germline, which a read error may explain. This rearrangement joins TRBV3-1 to TRBJ2-1; D perhaps matches TRBD2 (5 bases). This CDR3 contains 15 residues. Germline loops: CDR1 LGHDT, CDR2 YNNKEL (reference sequence). The CDR3 DNA sequence: TGTGACAGCAGAGAAGATCGGGGTTCCTACAATGAGCAGTTCTTC. It specifies CDSREDRGSYNEQFF.

This clonotype was counted at least ten times. The chain employs TRBV6-1 and TRBJ2-7, with D possibly being TRBD2 (6 bases). V lost 11 bases and J lost 2, with 19 bases in between. Per germline, CDR1 MNHNS and CDR2 SASEGT. There are 14 residues in the CDR3. CDR3 region: CAGLTGTGAYEQYF. As DNA, the CDR3 is TGTGCCGGGTTGACCGGGACGGGAGCCTACGAGCAGTACTTC.

This clonotype turned up a few times. The genes are TRBV9 and TRBJ2-7, with D possibly matching TRBD2 (6 bases). The CDR3 totals 14 residues. The V gene's germline CDR1 is SGDLS and CDR2 YYNGEE. V was cut by 0 bases and J by 3 bases, with 10 bases left in between. The DNA for the CDR3 is TGTGCCAGCAGCGTAGGGGGACTGGACTACGAGCAGTACTTC. It specifies CASSVGGLDYEQYF.